This TCR beta chain was captured in a study of shared clonotypes between healthy human individuals. Some clones are missing from TCRdb's copy, which holds only in-frame ones; the method was immunoSEQ multiplex PCR. This sample has about 2.4 million clones, with roughly nine tenths found just once. This clone was detected a few times. Its antigen is still unknown. The identical CDR3 is also encoded by other nucleotide sequences in the sample. Broader study findings: Investigators collected only blood, and repertoires in tissues likely differ.

V was pared by 4 bases and J by 5 bases, with 4 bases between. The CDR3 runs 11 residues. The germline V gene encodes CDR1 LNHDA and CDR2 SQIVND (reference sequence). This clonotype originated in a man aged 18-30 years in good health. The sample consisted of naive CD4+ T cells sorted from blood. Subset in this sample: CD45RA+ positively selected. The chain employs TRBV19 and TRBJ2-3; the D is unclear. The CDR3 region has the DNA TGTGCCAGTAGTAGGGGAGATACGCAGTATTTT. This codes for CASSRGDTQYF.